This T cell receptor beta chain was identified in a study of blood T cell repertoires in COVID-19. Study-level background: Sites in the United States, Italy and Spain provided acute and convalescent COVID-19 samples. PBMCs, B-cell-depleted T cells, or T cells were the source of the cDNA or gDNA that made up the material.

The CDR3 has 16 residues. CDR1 is SNHLY, CDR2 FYNNEI, per germline. The V segment lost 10 bases and the J segment 0 bases; nucleotides outside the gene matches: 9. Assay used: immunoSEQ multiplex PCR; TCRdb lists only in-frame clones, some missing. The sample has 260,000 or so clones, roughly 90% seen once. This chain uses TRBV2 with TRBJ1-4; 9 bases are shared with TRBD1. The sequenced sample consisted of peripheral blood. The TCR was taken from a man between 18 and 29 years old with active or convalescent COVID-19. The CDR3 region is CATLDRGQSTNEKLFF. In DNA, the CDR3 is TGTGCCACCCTGGACAGGGGACAATCAACTAATGAAAAACTGTTTTTT.